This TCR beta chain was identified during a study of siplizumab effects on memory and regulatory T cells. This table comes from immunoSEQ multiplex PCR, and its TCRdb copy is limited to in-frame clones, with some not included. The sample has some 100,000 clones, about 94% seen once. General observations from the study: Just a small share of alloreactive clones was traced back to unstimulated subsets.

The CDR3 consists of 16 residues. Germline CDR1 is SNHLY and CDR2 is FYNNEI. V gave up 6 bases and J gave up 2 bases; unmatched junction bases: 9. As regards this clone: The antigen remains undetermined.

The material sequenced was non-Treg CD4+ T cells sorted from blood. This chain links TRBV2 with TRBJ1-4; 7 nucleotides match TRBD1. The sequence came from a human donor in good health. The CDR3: CASSERGQFTNEKLFF. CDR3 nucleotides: TGTGCCAGCAGCGAAAGGGGACAGTTTACTAATGAAAAACTGTTTTTT.